This record concerns one TCR beta chain sequence. Its antigen is undetermined. These data originate in a study of CD8 T cells in ankylosing spondylitis. Whole-study findings and limits: Previously reported in reactive arthritis synovial fluid and blood were some of the motif variants.

CDR1 and CDR2 from the germline V gene are SQVTM and ANQGSEA. The CDR3 is 14 amino acids. J lost 6 bases, V lost 7 bases, and 13 bases had no gene match. MiXCR, applied by TCRdb to the 5' RACE reads, yields one record per CDR3 protein. The data contain approximately 250,000 distinct CDR3 sequences, roughly a third of them singletons. The sequenced sample consisted of blood, either unsorted or a sorted T cell fraction (not recorded which). The rearrangement links TRBV29-1 to TRBJ2-7; 9 bases are a match to TRBD1. This sequence originates from a male donor with ankylosing spondylitis or in good health (not recorded which). CDR3 protein: CSAYLGTGLGEQYF. CDR3 bases: TGCAGCGCCTACTTGGGGACAGGGTTGGGCGAGCAGTACTTC.